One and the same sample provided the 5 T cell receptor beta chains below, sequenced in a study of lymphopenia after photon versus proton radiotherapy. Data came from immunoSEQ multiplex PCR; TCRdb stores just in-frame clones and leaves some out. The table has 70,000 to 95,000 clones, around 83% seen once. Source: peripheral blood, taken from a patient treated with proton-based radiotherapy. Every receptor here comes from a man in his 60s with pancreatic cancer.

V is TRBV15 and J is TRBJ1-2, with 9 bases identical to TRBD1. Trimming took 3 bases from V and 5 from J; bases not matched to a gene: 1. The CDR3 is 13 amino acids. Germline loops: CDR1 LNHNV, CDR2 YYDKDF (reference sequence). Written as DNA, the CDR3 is TGTGCCACCAGCAGGGGACAGGGATATGGCTACACCTTC. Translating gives CATSRGQGYGYTF.

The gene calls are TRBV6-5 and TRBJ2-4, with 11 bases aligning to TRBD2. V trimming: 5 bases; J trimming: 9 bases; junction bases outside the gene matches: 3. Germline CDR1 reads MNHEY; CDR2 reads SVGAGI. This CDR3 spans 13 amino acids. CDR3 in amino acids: CASSQLAGVIQYF. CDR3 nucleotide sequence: TGTGCCAGCAGTCAACTAGCGGGAGTCATTCAGTACTTC.

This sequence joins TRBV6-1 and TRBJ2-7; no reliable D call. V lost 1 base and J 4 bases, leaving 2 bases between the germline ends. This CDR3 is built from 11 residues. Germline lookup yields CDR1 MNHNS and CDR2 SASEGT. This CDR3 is CASSEGYEQYF. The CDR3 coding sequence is TGTGCCAGCAGTGAAGGTTACGAGCAGTACTTC.

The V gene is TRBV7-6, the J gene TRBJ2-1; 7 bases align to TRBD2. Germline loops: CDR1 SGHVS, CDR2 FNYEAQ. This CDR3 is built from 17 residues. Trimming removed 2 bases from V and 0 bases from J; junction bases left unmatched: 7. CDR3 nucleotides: TGTGCCAGCAGCTTAACTACCGGGACTAACTCCTACAATGAGCAGTTCTTC. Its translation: CASSLTTGTNSYNEQFF. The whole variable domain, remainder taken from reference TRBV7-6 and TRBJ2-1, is GAGVSQSPRYKVTKRGQDVALRCDPISGHVSLYWYRQALGQGPEFLTYFNYEAQQDKSGLPNDRFSAERPEGSISTLTIQRTEQRDSAMYRCASSLTTGTNSYNEQFFGPGTRLTVL.

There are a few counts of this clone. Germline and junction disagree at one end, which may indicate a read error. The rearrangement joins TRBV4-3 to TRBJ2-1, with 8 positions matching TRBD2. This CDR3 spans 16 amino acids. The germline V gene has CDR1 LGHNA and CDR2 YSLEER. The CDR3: CASSKDGGGGYNEQFF. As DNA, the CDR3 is TGCGCCAGCAGCAAAGACGGGGGGGGTGGATACAATGAGCAGTTCTTC.